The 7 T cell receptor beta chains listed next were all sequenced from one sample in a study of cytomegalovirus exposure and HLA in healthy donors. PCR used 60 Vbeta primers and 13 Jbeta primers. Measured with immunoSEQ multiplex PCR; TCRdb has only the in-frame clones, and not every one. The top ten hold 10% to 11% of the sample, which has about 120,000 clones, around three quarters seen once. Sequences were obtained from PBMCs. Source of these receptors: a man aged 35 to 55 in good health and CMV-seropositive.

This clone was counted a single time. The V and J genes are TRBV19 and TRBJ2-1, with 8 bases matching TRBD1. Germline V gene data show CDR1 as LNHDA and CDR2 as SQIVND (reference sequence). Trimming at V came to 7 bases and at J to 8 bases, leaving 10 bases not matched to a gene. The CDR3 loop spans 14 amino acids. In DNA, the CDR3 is TGTGCCAGTACCAAACAGGGGGGTTGGGATGAGCAGTTCTTC. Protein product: CASTKQGGWDEQFF.

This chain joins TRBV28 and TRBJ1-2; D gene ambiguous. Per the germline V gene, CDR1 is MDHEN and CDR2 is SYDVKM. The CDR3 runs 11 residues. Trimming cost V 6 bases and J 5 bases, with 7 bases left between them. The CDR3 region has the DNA TGTGCCAGCAGGGAGGTTTATGGCTACACCTTC. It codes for CASREVYGYTF.

The CDR3 DNA reads TGTGCCAGCAGCCCATCAGGGACTCGAGGCAATGAGCAGTTCTTC. It translates to CASSPSGTRGNEQFF. V gene TRBV7-2 combines with J gene TRBJ2-1, with a weak D call TRBD2 (6 bases). V dropped 5 bases and J dropped 6 bases, with 17 bases sitting between them. This CDR3 comprises 15 residues. The germline V gene encodes CDR1 SGHTA and CDR2 FQGNSA.

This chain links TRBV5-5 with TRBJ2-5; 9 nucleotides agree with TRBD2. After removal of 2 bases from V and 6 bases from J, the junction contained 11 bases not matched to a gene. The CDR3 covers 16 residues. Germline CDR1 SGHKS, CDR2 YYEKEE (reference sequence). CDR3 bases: TGTGCCAGCAGCTTTGCGGGGGGGGGCTTTTGGAAGACCCAGTACTTC. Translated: CASSFAGGGFWKTQYF.

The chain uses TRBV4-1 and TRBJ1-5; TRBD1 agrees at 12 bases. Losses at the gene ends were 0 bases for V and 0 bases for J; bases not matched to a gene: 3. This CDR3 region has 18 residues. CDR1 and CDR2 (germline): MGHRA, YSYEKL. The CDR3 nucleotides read TGCGCCAGCAGCCAAGAAGGGACAGGGGGCCTTAGCAATCAGCCCCAGCATTTT. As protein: CASSQEGTGGLSNQPQHF.

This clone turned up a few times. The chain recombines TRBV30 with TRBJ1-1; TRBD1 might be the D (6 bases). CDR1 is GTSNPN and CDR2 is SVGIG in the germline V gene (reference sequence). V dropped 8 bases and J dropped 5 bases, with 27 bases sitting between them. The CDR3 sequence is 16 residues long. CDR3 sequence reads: CAGTNPRLGARTEAFF. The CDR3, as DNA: TGTGCCGGAACAAACCCACGCTTGGGGGCGCGGACTGAAGCTTTCTTT.

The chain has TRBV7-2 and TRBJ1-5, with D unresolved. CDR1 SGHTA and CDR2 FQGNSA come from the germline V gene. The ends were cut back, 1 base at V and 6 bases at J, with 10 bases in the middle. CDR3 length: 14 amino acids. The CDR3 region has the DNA TGTGCCAGCAGCTTAGAGGTTTGGGCTCAGCCCCAGCATTTT. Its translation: CASSLEVWAQPQHF.